A single sample is the source of the 10 T cell receptor beta chains below, sequenced in a study of OX40 agonist ivuxolimab in advanced cancers. TCRdb's copy holds only in-frame clones and misses some; the assay was immunoSEQ multiplex PCR. Among approximately 50,000 clones, approximately 83% were seen once, and the ten largest hold roughly an eighth. Here the sequenced sample was CD4+ or CD8+ T cells sorted from blood, taken in a trial of the OX40 agonist ivuxolimab. The receptors originated from an adult with an advanced solid tumor such as melanoma, head and neck, liver or kidney cancer.

This chain joins TRBV19 and TRBJ1-2; 8 bases align to TRBD1. The V and J ends lost 5 bases and 8 bases, in that order; junction bases with no gene match: 7. CDR3 size: 13 residues. The V gene's germline CDR1 is LNHDA and CDR2 SQIVND (reference sequence). The CDR3: CASSPWTGNGYTF. The CDR3, as DNA: TGTGCCAGTAGTCCCTGGACAGGGAACGGCTACACCTTC.

This clone was seen a few times. V is TRBV2 and J is TRBJ2-1; no clear D gene. Trimming took 7 bases from V and 0 from J, leaving 1 base between them. CDR3 length: 11 amino acids. Germline V gene data show CDR1 as SNHLY and CDR2 as FYNNEI. The CDR3 DNA follows: TGTGCCAGCAACTCCTACAATGAGCAGTTCTTC. This sequence encodes CASNSYNEQFF.

V gene TRBV19 combines with J gene TRBJ1-5, with a tentative D call TRBD1 (5 bases). There are 15 residues in the CDR3. In germline, CDR1 is LNHDA, CDR2 SQIVND (reference sequence). V was trimmed by 9 bases and J by 0 bases, leaving 15 bases between them. DNA for the CDR3: TGTGCCAGCTACGGGACCCCCGGTAGCAATCAGCCCCAGCATTTT. Translated, it gives CASYGTPGSNQPQHF.

The J gene is TRBJ1-5, the V gene TRBV19, with 9 nucleotides matching TRBD1. CDR3 length: 17 residues. The V and J ends lost 1 base and 3 bases, in that order; junction bases with no gene match: 7. Germline lookup yields CDR1 LNHDA and CDR2 SQIVND (reference sequence). CDR3 in amino acids: CASSIVPTGGINQPQHF. The CDR3 DNA reads TGTGCCAGTAGTATAGTCCCAACAGGGGGCATCAATCAGCCCCAGCATTTT.

In this sample, this clone turned up a few times. The genes are TRBV19 and TRBJ2-1, with TRBD2 matching 10 bases. The CDR3 contains 19 residues. Germline CDR1 is LNHDA and CDR2 is SQIVND (reference sequence). V lost 9 bases, J lost 6 bases, and 23 bases stayed unmatched. The CDR3 reads CASSAPWTSGRPRTNEQFF. CDR3 sequence (DNA): TGTGCCAGCTCAGCCCCTTGGACTAGCGGCCGCCCCCGAACCAATGAGCAGTTCTTC.

This chain links TRBV19 with TRBJ2-3, with 8 bases identical to TRBD2. CDR1 is LNHDA and CDR2 is SQIVND in the germline V gene (reference sequence). This CDR3 spans 13 amino acids. The J segment lost 4 bases and the V segment lost 9 bases, leaving 6 bases of the junction unmatched. The CDR3 coding sequence is TGTGCCAGCCGAAGCGGGAGTGCAGATACGCAGTATTTT. This encodes CASRSGSADTQYF.

CDR3 coding DNA: TGTGCCAGCAGCTTGGCCGGAGGGGCAGGGAGAGAGACCCAGTACTTC. It is translated as CASSLAGGAGRETQYF. The chain employs TRBV5-4 and TRBJ2-5, with D perhaps matching TRBD2 (6 bases). CDR1 is SGHNT and CDR2 is YYREEE in the germline V gene (reference sequence). The ends were cut back, 0 bases at V and 4 bases at J, with 16 bases in the middle. The CDR3 loop spans 16 amino acids.

The CDR3 nucleotides are TGTGCCAGCAGCTCGGGACTAGCGGGAAACTACGAGCAGTACTTC. Residues: CASSSGLAGNYEQYF. The genes are TRBV9 and TRBJ2-7; TRBD2 aligns across 13 bases. The V and J ends lost 4 bases and 3 bases, in that order; junction bases with no gene match: 4. This CDR3 contains 15 residues. Germline V lookup: CDR1 SGDLS, CDR2 YYNGEE.

V and J are TRBV7-2 and TRBJ2-1; 14 bases match TRBD2. The length of the CDR3 is 19 residues. Germline values: CDR1 SGHTA, CDR2 FQGNSA. The V and J ends lost 3 bases and 2 bases, in that order; junction bases with no gene match: 9. In nucleotides, the CDR3 is TGTGCCAGCAGCTTCCGCGGGACTAGCGGGAGAGAGACCTACAATGAGCAGTTCTTC. Translated, it gives CASSFRGTSGRETYNEQFF.

DNA of the CDR3: TGCGCCAGCAGCCAAGCCAGGGGGCGGCGGGAGCTTGACAATGAGCAGTTCTTC. Amino acid sequence: CASSQARGRRELDNEQFF. V and J are TRBV4-1 and TRBJ2-1, with a weak D call TRBD1 (8 bases). V gave up 1 base and J gave up 5 bases, with 21 bases separating them. The CDR3 contains 18 residues. CDR1 MGHRA and CDR2 YSYEKL come from the germline V gene.